This is a list of T cell receptor beta chains from one sample in a study of CXCR3-negative and CXCR3-positive naive CD8 T cells. TCRdb re-called the 5' RACE reads and catalogs CDR3 proteins one per entry, DNA excluded. The repertoire table contains tens of thousands of distinct CDR3 sequences. The sequencing input was naive CXCR3+ CD8+ T cells from blood. The origin of the receptors is a human donor in good health. Some clones in this sample may be carry-over from other donors' samples. The CDR3 runs from the conserved cysteine through the conserved F or W.

J gene | V gene | CDR3 protein
TRBJ1-1 | TRBV12-3/TRBV12-4 | CASSFFPSEAFF
TRBJ2-1 | TRBV28 | CASSLSPGVSNEQFF
TRBJ2-2 | TRBV6-6 | CASSSRGLAGDANTGELFF
TRBJ1-1 | TRBV7-9 | CASSLKGGEGEAEAFF
TRBJ2-2 | TRBV7-9 | CASSLVGITGELFF
TRBJ2-3 | TRBV7-6 | CASSQLVGPTDTQYF
TRBJ1-6 | TRBV28 | CASSLERAGFHSPLHF
TRBJ1-2 | TRBV29-1 | CSVEAAGNDGYTF
TRBJ2-5 | TRBV7-6 | CASSLAGGIETQYF
TRBJ2-1 | TRBV3-1 | CASSRYGTSGRANEQFF
TRBJ2-7 | TRBV2 | CASSWGSTNYEQYF
TRBJ2-7 | TRBV13 | CASSTHYRDRESYEQYF
TRBJ1-3 | TRBV7-9 | CASSLHEDTGNTIYF
TRBJ2-7 | TRBV28 | CASTTGSYEQYF
TRBJ2-7 | TRBV28 | CASRVTGTSGTYEQYF
TRBJ2-1 | TRBV5-1 | CASSLGQSGPSSYNEQFF
TRBJ1-1 | TRBV3-1 | CASSQDGRGWDTEAFF
TRBJ2-3 | TRBV14 | CASSLGSGDTQYF
TRBJ2-1 | TRBV5-1 | CASSLRGSGGSYNEQFF
TRBJ1-1 | TRBV7-9 | CASSLANRDAEAFF
TRBJ2-3 | TRBV12-3/TRBV12-4 | CASSPVLAGSTDTQYF
TRBJ1-6 | TRBV6-6 | CAGRAGPYNSPLHF
TRBJ2-2 | TRBV28 | CASSTTGTGYIYGELFF
TRBJ2-7 | TRBV7-9 | CASSLGELAGPGNEQYF
TRBJ2-3 | TRBV27 | CASSPLGQGATTDTQYF
TRBJ2-1 | TRBV5-1 | CASSLEDNEQFF
TRBJ2-1 | TRBV7-3 | CASSLGQTNEQFF
TRBJ2-7 | TRBV5-6 | CASSLSLEQYF
TRBJ1-1 | TRBV5-1 | CASSSTVNTEAFF
TRBJ2-3 | TRBV11-2 | CASSPEPAGQIDTQYF
TRBJ1-3 | TRBV20-1 | CSAREAATGNTIYF
TRBJ1-5 | TRBV27 | CASSPGTDNQPQHF
TRBJ2-7 | TRBV5-1 | CASSLEGTSGRANEQYF
TRBJ1-2 | TRBV7-6 | CASSLAATGVYGYTF
TRBJ2-5 | TRBV29-1 | CSDRTRNQETQYF
TRBJ1-2 | TRBV12-3/TRBV12-4 | CASSPGPRYYGYTF
TRBJ1-1 | TRBV20-1 | CSPLVPMNTEAFF
TRBJ2-1 | TRBV11-1 | CASSFGGRVSYNEQFF
TRBJ2-4 | TRBV25-1 | CASSEGYSIQYF
TRBJ2-1 | TRBV7-2 | CASSLGGLAGDNEQFF
TRBJ2-7 | TRBV10-3 | CAISLLAGGSYEQYF
TRBJ2-2 | TRBV23-1 | CASSQAPGQSTGELFF
TRBJ2-1 | TRBV12-3/TRBV12-4 | CASSFRPGGGNEQFF
TRBJ2-2 | TRBV24-1 | CATSDLTRAGYPGELFF
TRBJ2-1 | TRBV5-1 | CASSWNPGLAGVMSYNEQFF
TRBJ2-7 | TRBV29-1 | CSVEGTDGGSYEQYF
TRBJ1-4 | TRBV15 | CATSEGAEKLFF
TRBJ2-1 | TRBV4-1 | CASSQDEGGNEQFF
TRBJ2-3 | TRBV20-1 | CSARTQLADTQYF
TRBJ2-2 | TRBV18 | CASSPPDTITGELFF
TRBJ2-2 | TRBV28 | CASRPLSAAGELFF
TRBJ2-1 | TRBV4-1 | CASSQEGLAGNNEQFF
TRBJ2-1 | TRBV29-1 | CSVEDASGSSYNEQFF
TRBJ2-7 | TRBV20-1 | CSADHREHSYEQYF
TRBJ2-1 | TRBV28 | CASRVLAGGFYEQFF
TRBJ2-5 | TRBV21-1 | CASSARTWVEETQYF
TRBJ2-3 | TRBV7-9 | CASSPPDREGDTQYF
TRBJ1-1 | TRBV4-3 | CASSHREGWGTEAFF
TRBJ2-7 | TRBV27 | CASSLLGQAHEQYF
TRBJ2-7 | TRBV4-1 | CASSPGTTNYEQYF